This T cell receptor (beta chain) was retrieved from a study of blood T cell repertoires in COVID-19. Study as a whole: Sites in the United States, Italy and Spain provided acute and convalescent COVID-19 samples. T cells, B-cell-depleted T cells, or PBMCs supplied cDNA or gDNA.

In the authors' workflow: Amplification from reference gene primers served as the basis for estimated nucleated cell counts. This table comes from immunoSEQ multiplex PCR, and its TCRdb copy is limited to in-frame clones, with some not included. The D gene and trimming were derived from the DNA, and the V and J assignments and clone size from that table. The repertoire consists of approximately 290,000 clones, with roughly 90% occurring once and the leading ten covering around 0.84%. Germline V lookup: CDR1 MDHEN, CDR2 SYDVKM. The length of the CDR3 is 14 residues. Deletions cut 6 bases from V and 6 bases from J, with 12 bases between.

The sample taken for sequencing was peripheral blood. The clonotype originates from a man aged 25 to 40 with acute or convalescent COVID-19. The genes are TRBV28 and TRBJ1-6, with D possibly TRBD1 on 6 matching bases. In DNA, the CDR3 is TGTGCCAGCAGCTCTGACAGGTTTAATTCACCCCTCCACTTT. This codes for CASSSDRFNSPLHF.